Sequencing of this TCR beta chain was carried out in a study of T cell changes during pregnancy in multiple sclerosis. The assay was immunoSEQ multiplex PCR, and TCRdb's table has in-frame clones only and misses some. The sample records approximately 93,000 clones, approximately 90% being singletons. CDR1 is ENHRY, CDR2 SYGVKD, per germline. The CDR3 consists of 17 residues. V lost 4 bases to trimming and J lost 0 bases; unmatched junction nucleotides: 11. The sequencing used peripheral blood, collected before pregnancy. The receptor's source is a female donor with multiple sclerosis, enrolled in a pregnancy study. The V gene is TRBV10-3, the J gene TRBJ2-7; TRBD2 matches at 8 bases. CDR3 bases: TGTGCCATCAGTGGAGGGACCCGGGGGGGATTCTCCTACGAGCAGTACTTC. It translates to CAISGGTRGGFSYEQYF.